This entry lists 2 T cell receptor beta chains sequenced from one sample in a study of neoadjuvant anti-PD-1 for oral cavity cancer. This table comes from immunoSEQ multiplex PCR, and its TCRdb copy is limited to in-frame clones, with some not included. The profile shows about 15,000 clones, 71% of them singletons. The source was PBMCs, collected before nivolumab (anti-PD-1) treatment. The receptors stem from a person aged 40 to 85 with oral cavity squamous cell carcinoma.

The table lists this clone with a few counts. The J gene is TRBJ1-2, the V gene TRBV28; 10 bases match TRBD1. Germline values: CDR1 MDHEN, CDR2 SYDVKM. The CDR3 has 13 residues. The trim removed 6 bases at V and 7 bases at J, leaving 5 bases unmatched. The CDR3 DNA is TGTGCCAGCAGGGACAGGGGGAAGGGTGGCTACACCTTC. Protein sequence: CASRDRGKGGYTF.

This clone was counted a single time. The chain links TRBV19 to TRBJ2-7; D perhaps matches TRBD1 (5 bases). The CDR3 is made up of 13 amino acids. V lost 4 bases and J lost 7, with 14 bases in between. Germline values: CDR1 LNHDA, CDR2 SQIVND (reference sequence). In DNA form, the CDR3 reads TGTGCCAGTAGTACAGGGTCGACCGGGGAGCAGTACTTC. It is translated as CASSTGSTGEQYF.